This entry lists 7 T cell receptor beta chains sequenced from one sample in a study of CD8+ T cells in alopecia areata. cDNA reverse transcribed from extracted RNA served as the sequencing template. Clones were read by immunoSEQ multiplex PCR, and TCRdb kept only the in-frame ones, dropping some. The data hold roughly 210,000 clones, with approximately 45% observed a single time. Treatment here: oral pan-JAK inhibitor, 5-10 mg twice daily. The starting material was CD4+ T cells sorted from blood, obtained at approximately week 36, from a patient treated with tofacitinib. Every receptor here comes from a human donor with alopecia areata.

The rearrangement joins TRBV7-9 to TRBJ1-2; 9 bases agree with TRBD1. V lost 5 bases and J lost 7; bases outside the gene matches: 5. Germline assignment: CDR1 SEHNR and CDR2 FQNEAQ (reference sequence). The CDR3 has 13 residues. DNA of the CDR3: TGTGCCAGCAGCGCACAGGGGGCGCTTGGCTACACCTTC. The encoded protein is CASSAQGALGYTF.

V usage is TRBV7-9 and J usage is TRBJ2-3; a weak D match, TRBD2 (6 bases). Germline values: CDR1 SEHNR, CDR2 FQNEAQ (reference sequence). Trimming took 3 bases from V and 4 from J, leaving 11 bases between them. This CDR3 region has 14 residues. CDR3 residues: CASSFSTGADTQYF. The CDR3, as DNA: TGTGCCAGCAGCTTTAGTACGGGGGCAGATACGCAGTATTTT.

J is TRBJ2-1 and V is TRBV2; D tentatively fits TRBD1 or TRBD2 (5 bases each). Germline lookup yields CDR1 SNHLY and CDR2 FYNNEI. The CDR3 extends over 14 amino acids. V was trimmed by 3 bases and J by 3 bases, leaving 9 bases between them. As DNA, the CDR3 is TGTGCCAGCAGTGAGGGGGACGGCTACAATGAGCAGTTCTTC. Translating it yields CASSEGDGYNEQFF.

The table lists this clone with a few counts. The CDR3 region has the DNA TGTGCCAGACCAGGGGCGGGCTCCTACGAGCAGTACTTC. It is translated as CARPGAGSYEQYF. The genes are TRBV27 and TRBJ2-5, with TRBD1 as a possible D gene (6 bases). The J call may be mistaken, given a closer DNA end match to TRBJ2-7. The germline V gene has CDR1 MNHEY and CDR2 SMNVEV (reference sequence). The CDR3 has 13 residues.

The V and J genes are TRBV18 and TRBJ2-5; D gene uncertain. Per germline, CDR1 KGHSH and CDR2 LQKENI. Trimming stripped 8 bases from V and 2 bases from J, with 12 bases between. The CDR3 loop spans 13 amino acids. The CDR3 sequence is CASQMLNQETQYF. CDR3 coding DNA: TGTGCCAGCCAAATGCTAAATCAAGAGACCCAGTACTTC.

This clone was seen many times. This rearrangement joins TRBV14 to TRBJ2-5, with 7 bases that match TRBD2. In germline, CDR1 is SGHDN, CDR2 FVKESK. The CDR3 extends over 14 amino acids. With 4 bases clipped from V and 2 bases from J, the junction kept 4 bases outside the gene matches. The CDR3 DNA sequence: TGTGCCAGCAGCCTTTCACTAGCGCAAGAGACCCAGTACTTC. It translates to CASSLSLAQETQYF. The whole variable domain, filled in from reference TRBV14 and TRBJ2-5, reads EAGVTQFPSHSVIEKGQTVTLRCDPISGHDNLYWYRRVMGKEIKFLLHFVKESKQDESGMPNNRFLAERTGGTYSTLKVQPAELEDSGVYFCASSLSLAQETQYFGPGTRLLVL.

J is TRBJ2-1 and V is TRBV6-6, with unresolved D. Germline assignment: CDR1 MNHNY and CDR2 SVGAGI (reference sequence). V lost 1 base to trimming and J lost 9 bases, with 7 bases between them. CDR3 size: 12 residues. The chain's CDR3 is CASSYWETEQFF. The CDR3 bases are TGTGCCAGCAGTTACTGGGAAACTGAGCAGTTCTTC.